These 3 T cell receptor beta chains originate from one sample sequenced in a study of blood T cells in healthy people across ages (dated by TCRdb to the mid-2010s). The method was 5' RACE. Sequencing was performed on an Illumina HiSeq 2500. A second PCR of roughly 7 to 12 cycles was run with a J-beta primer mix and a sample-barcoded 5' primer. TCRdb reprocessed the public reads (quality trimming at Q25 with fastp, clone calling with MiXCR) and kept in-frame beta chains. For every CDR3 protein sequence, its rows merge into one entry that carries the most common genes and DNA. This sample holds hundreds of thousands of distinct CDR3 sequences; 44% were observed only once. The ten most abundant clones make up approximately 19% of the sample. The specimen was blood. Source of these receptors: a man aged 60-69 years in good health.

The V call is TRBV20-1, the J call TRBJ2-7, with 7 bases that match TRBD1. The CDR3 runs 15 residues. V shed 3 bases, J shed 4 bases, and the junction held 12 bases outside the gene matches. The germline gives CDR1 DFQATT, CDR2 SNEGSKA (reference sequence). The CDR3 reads CSARDTSGQSYEQYF. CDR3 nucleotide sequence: TGCAGTGCTAGGGATACCTCGGGACAGAGTTACGAGCAGTACTTC.

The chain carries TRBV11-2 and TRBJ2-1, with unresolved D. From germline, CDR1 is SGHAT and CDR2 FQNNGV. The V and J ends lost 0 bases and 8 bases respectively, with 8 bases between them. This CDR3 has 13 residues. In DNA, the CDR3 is TGTGCCAGCAGCTTAGATTGGCGTGATGAGCAGTTCTTC. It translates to CASSLDWRDEQFF.

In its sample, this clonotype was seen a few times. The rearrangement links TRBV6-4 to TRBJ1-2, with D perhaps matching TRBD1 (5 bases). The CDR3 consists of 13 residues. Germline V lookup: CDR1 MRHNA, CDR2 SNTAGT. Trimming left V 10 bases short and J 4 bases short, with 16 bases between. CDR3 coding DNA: TGTGCCACAAGGGACGCCGGGGGCTATGGCTACACCTTC. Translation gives CATRDAGGYGYTF.